What follows are 25 T cell receptor beta chains derived from one specimen sequenced in a study of cytomegalovirus exposure and HLA in healthy donors. PCR employed 60 Vbeta and 13 Jbeta primers. Libraries were prepared by immunoSEQ multiplex PCR; TCRdb keeps only in-frame clonotypes and omits some of them. The profile shows some 190,000 clones, around 80% of them singletons. The sample comprised PBMCs. All receptors derive from a man aged 40-55 years in good health and CMV-seronegative.

V is TRBV6-1 and J is TRBJ2-1; tentatively, D is TRBD1 (7 bases). The CDR3 contains 15 residues. Germline assignment: CDR1 MNHNS and CDR2 SASEGT. The V and J ends lost 5 bases and 6 bases respectively, with 17 bases between them. CDR3: CASSPSGGPSNEQFF. The CDR3 DNA reads as TGTGCCAGCAGTCCCTCAGGGGGGCCCTCCAATGAGCAGTTCTTC.

The V call is TRBV29-1, the J call TRBJ2-1, with 7 bases that match TRBD1. V shed 3 bases and J 5 bases; nucleotides not matched to a gene: 7. Germline assignment: CDR1 SQVTM and CDR2 ANQGSEA. The CDR3 extends over 14 amino acids. The CDR3 region is CSVEGTVTHNEQFF. DNA of the CDR3: TGCAGCGTTGAGGGGACAGTGACCCACAATGAGCAGTTCTTC.

In this sample, this clone turned up once. The genes are TRBV7-3 and TRBJ2-5; 7 positions agree with TRBD1. The J segment lost 6 bases and the V segment lost 3 bases, leaving 7 bases of the junction unmatched. Germline V lookup: CDR1 SGHTA, CDR2 FQGTGA. This CDR3 has 14 amino acids. The CDR3 sequence: CASSFTGEGQTQYF. CDR3 bases: TGTGCCAGCAGCTTCACAGGGGAAGGGCAGACCCAGTACTTC.

The chain employs TRBV28 and TRBJ1-2; 7 bases agree with TRBD1. V trimming: 7 bases; J trimming: 4 bases; junction bases outside the gene matches: 9. Germline CDR1 is MDHEN and CDR2 is SYDVKM. The CDR3 totals 14 residues. The CDR3 here is CASTTSGTAYGYTF. The CDR3 coding sequence is TGTGCCAGCACCACCTCCGGGACAGCCTATGGCTACACCTTC.

The V gene is TRBV28, the J gene TRBJ1-5; D is uncertain. The germline CDR1 and CDR2 sequences are MDHEN and SYDVKM. The CDR3 sequence is 13 residues long. Trimming shortened V by 7 bases and J by 1 base, and 8 bases separated the two germline ends. The CDR3 coding sequence is TGTGCCAGCAAGAGGAGGAGCAATCAGCCCCAGCATTTT. It specifies CASKRRSNQPQHF.

This clone was detected once. The chain links TRBV15 to TRBJ2-5; no clear D. The CDR3 totals 11 residues. Germline V CDR1 and CDR2: LNHNV, YYDKDF (reference sequence). The V end was cut by 4 bases, the J end by 7 bases, with 7 bases between. The CDR3 loop reads CATSNPLTQYF. CDR3 DNA: TGTGCCACCAGCAATCCCCTGACCCAGTACTTC.

V usage is TRBV21-1 and J usage is TRBJ2-2; TRBD2, as called in the table, went unchecked against the DNA. TRBV21-1 is shown as a pseudogene. The CDR3 covers 12 residues. CDR3 in amino acids: CASSMSTGELFF. CDR3 DNA sequence: TGTGCCAGCAGCATGAGCACCGGGGAGCTGTTTTTT.

This clone was seen more than once but under ten times. V is TRBV30 and J is TRBJ2-1; 9 nucleotides match TRBD2. V was pared by 4 bases and J by 10 bases, with 11 bases of the junction left unmatched. This CDR3 is built from 14 residues. Germline V gene lookup returns CDR1 GTSNPN and CDR2 SVGIG (reference sequence). CDR3 sequence reads: CAWKKAGGFGEQFF. DNA of the CDR3: TGTGCCTGGAAAAAAGCGGGGGGATTTGGAGAGCAGTTCTTC.

The chain employs TRBV5-1 and TRBJ2-1; unclear D gene. Germline V gene sequence: CDR1 SGHRS, CDR2 YFSETQ. This CDR3 comprises 12 residues. Trimming cost V 5 bases and J 8 bases, with 11 bases left between them. The chain's CDR3 is CASSLSRYEQFF. DNA of the CDR3: TGCGCCAGCAGTCTCTCGAGGTATGAGCAGTTCTTC.

This clone came up once. The chain has TRBV11-2 and TRBJ1-2, with 12 bases that match TRBD1. J gave up 8 bases and V 5 bases, and 6 bases lay outside the gene matches. This CDR3 region has 14 residues. The germline CDR1 and CDR2 sequences are SGHAT and FQNNGV. This CDR3 is CASSQGQGALGYTF. For the CDR3, the DNA is TGTGCCAGCAGCCAGGGACAGGGGGCTTTAGGCTACACCTTC.

The chain uses TRBV6-6 and TRBJ2-7, with 7 bases lining up with TRBD1. Trimming at V came to 4 bases and at J to 0 bases, leaving 3 bases not matched to a gene. Germline CDR1 is MNHNY and CDR2 is SVGAGI (reference sequence). This CDR3 comprises 14 residues. For the CDR3, the DNA is TGTGCCAGCAGTTCCAGGGGGAGCTCCTACGAGCAGTACTTC. This gives the protein CASSSRGSSYEQYF.

Comment on this clone: A read error may produce the germline difference seen at one junction end. The same CDR3 can be traced to other DNA sequences in this sample. The V gene is TRBV9, the J gene TRBJ2-3, with 12 positions matching TRBD2. This CDR3 has 19 residues. Germline values: CDR1 SGDLS, CDR2 YYNGEE. As DNA, the CDR3 is TGTGCCAGCAGCGTAGGTGCTAGCGGGGGGGCAAGGAGCACGGATACGCAGTATTTT. Encoded protein: CASSVGASGGARSTDTQYF.

The chain combines TRBV5-6 with TRBJ1-5; the D gene is possibly TRBD1 (6 bases). V lost 4 bases and J lost 7, with 15 bases in between. Germline assignment: CDR1 SGHDT and CDR2 YYEEEE. The CDR3 consists of 14 residues. The CDR3 coding sequence is TGTGCCAGCAGCCCGGGGGGGGCTGGACAGCCCCAGCATTTT. Its translation is CASSPGGAGQPQHF. Filled out from reference TRBV5-6 and TRBJ1-5, the complete variable domain reads DAGVTQSPTHLIKTRGQQVTLRCSPKSGHDTVSWYQQALGQGPQFIFQYYEEEERQRGNFPDRFSGHQFPNYSSELNVNALLLGDSALYLCASSPGGAGQPQHFGDGTRLSIL.

The chain couples TRBV27 to TRBJ1-5; maybe TRBD1 (5 bases). The CDR3 spans 14 residues. CDR1 is MNHEY and CDR2 is SMNVEV in the germline V gene (reference sequence). The ends were cut back, 2 bases at V and 7 bases at J, with 12 bases in the middle. CDR3 residues: CASSLGRAKQPQHF. DNA for the CDR3: TGTGCCAGCAGTTTAGGCAGGGCTAAGCAGCCCCAGCATTTT.

In its sample, this clone was seen once. The V call is TRBV30, the J call TRBJ1-2; TRBD1 aligns across 8 bases. From germline, CDR1 is GTSNPN and CDR2 SVGIG (reference sequence). V dropped 8 bases and J dropped 4; count of bases not matched to a gene: 3. CDR3 size: 11 residues. CDR3 DNA: TGTGCCGACAGGGGAGCCTATGGCTACACCTTC. Translation: CADRGAYGYTF.

This chain links TRBV6-5 with TRBJ2-7; 7 bases fit TRBD1. CDR1 is MNHEY, CDR2 SVGAGI, per germline. The ends lost 2 bases at V and 11 bases at J; junction bases unmatched: 6. CDR3 length: 12 amino acids. CDR3 in DNA: TGTGCCAGCAGTTACGGTTTAGGGGGCGAGTACTTC. It codes for CASSYGLGGEYF.

The chain couples TRBV7-2 to TRBJ1-2; D gene unclear. The CDR3 spans 12 residues. CDR1 and CDR2 from the germline V gene are SGHTA and FQGNSA. V was shortened by 2 bases and J by 8 bases, with 9 bases between the two germline ends. Written as DNA, the CDR3 is TGTGCCAGCAGCTTAAATCGGGAAGGCTACACCTTC. As protein: CASSLNREGYTF. The full variable domain, with the rest looked up from reference TRBV7-2 and TRBJ1-2, is GAGVSQSPSNKVTEKGKDVELRCDPISGHTALYWYRQSLGQGLEFLIYFQGNSAPDKSGLPSDRFSAERTGGSVSTLTIQRTQQEDSAVYLCASSLNREGYTFGSGTRLTVV.

In its sample, this clone was seen once. V gene TRBV28 combines with J gene TRBJ2-5, with 7 nucleotides matching TRBD2. Germline V lookup: CDR1 MDHEN, CDR2 SYDVKM. Trimming took 5 bases from V and 1 from J; bases not matched to a gene: 7. The CDR3 runs to 15 residues. CDR3 in amino acids: CASSPLSSGQETQYF. CDR3 coding DNA: TGTGCCAGCAGTCCCCTTTCTAGCGGCCAAGAGACCCAGTACTTC.

Note on this clone: One end of the junction fails to match germline, which may point to a read error. Other DNA sequences in the same sample also yield this CDR3. The rearrangement uses TRBV2 and TRBJ2-6; weak D call: TRBD1 (6 bases). The germline V gene has CDR1 SNHLY and CDR2 FYNNEI. The CDR3 totals 15 residues. The CDR3 bases are TGTGCCAGCAGCTTAACAGGGCTTGGGGCTAACGTCCTGACTTTC. As protein: CASSLTGLGANVLTF.

The rearrangement links TRBV30 to TRBJ1-2, with 9 bases that match TRBD1. The CDR3 extends over 15 amino acids. The J segment lost 4 bases and the V segment lost 5 bases, leaving 11 bases of the junction unmatched. Germline lookup yields CDR1 GTSNPN and CDR2 SVGIG (reference sequence). CDR3 residues: CAWATGTGTSYGYTF. Here the CDR3 DNA reads TGTGCCTGGGCGACCGGGACAGGGACATCCTATGGCTACACCTTC.

The rearrangement links TRBV27 to TRBJ1-2; TRBD1 matches 7 bases. Germline CDR1 and CDR2: MNHEY and SMNVEV (reference sequence). With V trimmed by 8 bases and J by 8 bases, 8 bases remained unmatched. This CDR3 spans 12 amino acids. The CDR3 DNA is TGTGCCAGCTCCCTGACAGGGCGAGGCTACACCTTC. Translating gives CASSLTGRGYTF.

Of note for this clone: Other DNA variants within this sample encode the same CDR3. V gene TRBV5-1 combines with J gene TRBJ2-1; 8 positions match TRBD1. With 2 bases clipped from V and 4 bases from J, the junction kept 5 bases outside the gene matches. This CDR3 has 15 residues. Germline V gene data show CDR1 as SGHRS and CDR2 as YFSETQ. CDR3 nucleotide sequence: TGCGCCAGCAGCTTAGACAGGGGCGGTTACAATGAGCAGTTCTTC. Protein product: CASSLDRGGYNEQFF.

V usage is TRBV30 and J usage is TRBJ2-5; the D gene is possibly TRBD2 (7 bases). The CDR3 is 13 residues long. Per the germline V gene, CDR1 is GTSNPN and CDR2 is SVGIG (reference sequence). Trimming pared 5 bases from V and 10 bases from J, leaving 20 bases between. CDR3 sequence reads: CAWWEGGDQGQYF. DNA for the CDR3: TGTGCCTGGTGGGAGGGGGGGGACCAGGGCCAGTACTTC.

This chain joins TRBV6-5 and TRBJ1-2, with D possibly TRBD1 on 5 matching bases. Germline V gene sequence: CDR1 MNHEY, CDR2 SVGAGI. Trimming stripped 6 bases from V and 2 bases from J, with 16 bases between. The CDR3 consists of 15 residues. This chain's CDR3 is CASSSPGRGNYGYTF. The CDR3 bases are TGTGCCAGCAGCTCCCCGGGGAGGGGCAACTATGGCTACACCTTC.

The gene calls are TRBV5-1 and TRBJ1-2; D not certain. Trimming removed 3 bases from V and 6 bases from J, with 24 bases in between. The CDR3 runs 17 residues. Germline V gene lookup returns CDR1 SGHRS and CDR2 YFSETQ. The CDR3 DNA reads as TGCGCCAGCAGCTCCCGATTAAACACGGGTCGCGGTGATGGCTACACCTTC. Protein: CASSSRLNTGRGDGYTF.